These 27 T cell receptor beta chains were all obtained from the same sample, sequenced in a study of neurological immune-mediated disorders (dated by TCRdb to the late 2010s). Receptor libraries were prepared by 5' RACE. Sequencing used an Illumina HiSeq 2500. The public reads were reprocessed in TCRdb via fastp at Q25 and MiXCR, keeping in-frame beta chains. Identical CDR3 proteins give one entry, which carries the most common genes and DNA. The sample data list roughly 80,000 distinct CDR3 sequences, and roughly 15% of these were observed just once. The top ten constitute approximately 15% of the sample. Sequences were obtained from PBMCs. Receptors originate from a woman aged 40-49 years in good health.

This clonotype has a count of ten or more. CDR3 region: CASSYLAGGRTDTQYF. In DNA, the CDR3 is TGTGCCAGCAGTTACCTAGCGGGGGGACGCACAGATACGCAGTATTTT. This chain connects TRBV6-5 to TRBJ2-3; 11 bases are a match to TRBD2. This CDR3 comprises 16 residues. V trimming: 2 bases; J trimming: 1 base; junction bases outside the gene matches: 2. CDR1 and CDR2 from the germline V gene are MNHEY and SVGAGI.

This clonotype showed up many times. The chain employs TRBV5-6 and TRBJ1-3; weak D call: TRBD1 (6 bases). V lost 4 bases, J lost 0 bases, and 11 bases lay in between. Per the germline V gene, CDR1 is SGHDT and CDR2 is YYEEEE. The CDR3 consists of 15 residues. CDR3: CASSGQQYSGNTIYF. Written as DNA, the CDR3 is TGTGCCAGCAGCGGACAGCAATACTCTGGAAACACCATATATTTT.

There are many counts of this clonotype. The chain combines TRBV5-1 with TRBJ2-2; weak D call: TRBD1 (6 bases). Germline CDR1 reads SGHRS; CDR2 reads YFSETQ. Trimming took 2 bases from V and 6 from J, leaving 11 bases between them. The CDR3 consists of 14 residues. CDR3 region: CASSLPTGSGELFF. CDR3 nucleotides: TGCGCCAGCAGCTTACCAACAGGGTCCGGGGAGCTGTTTTTT.

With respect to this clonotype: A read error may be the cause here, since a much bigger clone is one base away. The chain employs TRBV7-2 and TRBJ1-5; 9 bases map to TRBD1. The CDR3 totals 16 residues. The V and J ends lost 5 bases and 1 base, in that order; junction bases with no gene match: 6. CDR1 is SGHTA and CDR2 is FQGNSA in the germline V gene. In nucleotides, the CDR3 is TGTGCCAGCAGCACACAGGGGGCATTGAGCAATCAGCCCCAGCATTTT. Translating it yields CASSTQGALSNQPQHF. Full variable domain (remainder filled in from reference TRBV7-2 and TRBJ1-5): GAGVSQSPSNKVTEKGKDVELRCDPISGHTALYWYRQSLGQGLEFLIYFQGNSAPDKSGLPSDRFSAERTGGSVSTLTIQRTQQEDSAVYLCASSTQGALSNQPQHFGDGTRLSIL.

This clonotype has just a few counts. CDR3: CASSLFLGNTEAFF. CDR3 nucleotides: TGTGCCAGCAGCTTGTTTCTTGGGAACACTGAAGCTTTCTTT. This chain joins TRBV5-5 and TRBJ1-1; the D is unclear. Germline-derived CDR1 and CDR2 are SGHKS and YYEKEE (reference sequence). The CDR3 covers 14 residues. The germline V and J ends were trimmed by 1 base and 1 base, with 8 bases remaining between them.

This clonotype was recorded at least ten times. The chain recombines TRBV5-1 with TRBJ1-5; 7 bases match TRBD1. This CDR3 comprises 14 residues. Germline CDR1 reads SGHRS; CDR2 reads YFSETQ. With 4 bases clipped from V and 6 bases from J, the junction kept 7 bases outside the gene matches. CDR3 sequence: CASSVGTVGQPQHF. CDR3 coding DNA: TGCGCCAGCAGCGTAGGGACAGTTGGTCAGCCCCAGCATTTT.

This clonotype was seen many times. In DNA, the CDR3 is TGTGCCAGCAGTGGACAGGGGAAAACCGGGGAGCTGTTTTTT. Amino acid sequence: CASSGQGKTGELFF. The chain carries TRBV6-5 and TRBJ2-2; 9 nucleotides align to TRBD1. Germline assignment: CDR1 MNHEY and CDR2 SVGAGI. The CDR3 consists of 14 residues. V lost 5 bases, J lost 5 bases, and 3 bases stayed unmatched.

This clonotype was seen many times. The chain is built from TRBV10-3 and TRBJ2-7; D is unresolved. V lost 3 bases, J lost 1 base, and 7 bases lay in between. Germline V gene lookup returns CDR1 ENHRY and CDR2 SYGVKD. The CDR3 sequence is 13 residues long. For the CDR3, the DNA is TGTGCCATCAGTGACCGGGTTTCCTACGAGCAGTACTTC. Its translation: CAISDRVSYEQYF.

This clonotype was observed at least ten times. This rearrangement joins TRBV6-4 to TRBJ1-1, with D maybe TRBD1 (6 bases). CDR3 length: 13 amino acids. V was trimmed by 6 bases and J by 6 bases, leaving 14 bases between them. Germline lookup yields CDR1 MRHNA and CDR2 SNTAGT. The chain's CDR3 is CASRLDEGAEAFF. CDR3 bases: TGTGCCAGCAGACTCGACGAGGGGGCTGAAGCTTTCTTT.

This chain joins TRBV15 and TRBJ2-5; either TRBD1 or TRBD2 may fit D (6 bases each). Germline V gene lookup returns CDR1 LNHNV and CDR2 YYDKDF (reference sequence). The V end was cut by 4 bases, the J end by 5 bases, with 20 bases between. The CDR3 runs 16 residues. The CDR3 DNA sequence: TGTGCCACCAGCAAGGCTAGCAGGGTAGGGGGGGAGACCCAGTACTTC. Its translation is CATSKASRVGGETQYF. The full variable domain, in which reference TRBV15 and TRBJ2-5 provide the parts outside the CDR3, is DAMVIQNPRYQVTQFGKPVTLSCSQTLNHNVMYWYQQKSSQAPKLLFHYYDKDFNNEADTPDNFQSRRPNTSFCFLDIRSPGLGDTAMYLCATSKASRVGGETQYFGPGTRLLVL.

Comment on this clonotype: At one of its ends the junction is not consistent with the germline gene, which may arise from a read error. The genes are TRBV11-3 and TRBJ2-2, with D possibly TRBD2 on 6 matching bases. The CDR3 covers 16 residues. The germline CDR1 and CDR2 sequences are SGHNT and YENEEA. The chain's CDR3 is CTSSLDSGSNTGELFF. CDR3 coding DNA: TGTACCAGCAGCTTAGATAGCGGATCGAACACCGGGGAGCTGTTTTTT.

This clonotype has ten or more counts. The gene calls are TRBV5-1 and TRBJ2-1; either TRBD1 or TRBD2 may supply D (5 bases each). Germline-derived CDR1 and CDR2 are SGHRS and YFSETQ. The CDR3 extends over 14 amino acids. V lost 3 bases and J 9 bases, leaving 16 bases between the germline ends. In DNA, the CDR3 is TGCGCCAGCAGCTCACTAGGGACGGCGGGTGAGCAGTTCTTC. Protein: CASSSLGTAGEQFF.

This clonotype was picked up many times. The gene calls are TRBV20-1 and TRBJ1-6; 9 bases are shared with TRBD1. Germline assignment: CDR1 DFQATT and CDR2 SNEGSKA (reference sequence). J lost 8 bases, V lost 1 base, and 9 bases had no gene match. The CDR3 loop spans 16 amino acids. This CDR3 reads CSARGLDRGSDSPLHF. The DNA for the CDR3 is TGCAGTGCTAGAGGGCTTGACAGGGGGTCGGATTCACCCCTCCACTTT.

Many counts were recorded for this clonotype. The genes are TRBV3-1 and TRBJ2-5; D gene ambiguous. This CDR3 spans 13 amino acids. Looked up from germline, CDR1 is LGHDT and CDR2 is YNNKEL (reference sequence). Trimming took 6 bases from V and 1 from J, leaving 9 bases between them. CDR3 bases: TGTGCCAGCAGACGAATTTCCCAAGAGACCCAGTACTTC. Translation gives CASRRISQETQYF.

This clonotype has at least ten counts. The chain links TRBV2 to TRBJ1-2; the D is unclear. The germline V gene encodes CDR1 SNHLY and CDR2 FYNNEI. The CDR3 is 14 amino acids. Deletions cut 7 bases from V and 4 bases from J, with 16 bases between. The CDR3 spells CASIIGGRIYGYTF. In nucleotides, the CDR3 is TGTGCCAGCATCATAGGAGGCAGAATCTATGGCTACACCTTC.

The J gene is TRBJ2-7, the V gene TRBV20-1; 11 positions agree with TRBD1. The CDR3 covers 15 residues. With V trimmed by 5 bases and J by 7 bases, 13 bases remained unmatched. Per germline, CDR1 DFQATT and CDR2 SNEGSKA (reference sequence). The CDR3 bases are TGCAGTGCTGTCCCAAGGACAGGGGGCCCCCAGGAGCAGTACTTC. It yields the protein CSAVPRTGGPQEQYF.

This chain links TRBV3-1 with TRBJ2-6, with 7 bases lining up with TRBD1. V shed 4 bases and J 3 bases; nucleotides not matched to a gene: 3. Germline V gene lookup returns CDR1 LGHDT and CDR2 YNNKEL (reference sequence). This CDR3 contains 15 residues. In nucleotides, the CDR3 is TGTGCCAGCAGCCCTCGGACAGGTGGGGCCAACGTCCTGACTTTC. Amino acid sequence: CASSPRTGGANVLTF.

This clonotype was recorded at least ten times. In DNA, the CDR3 is TGTGCCAGCAGCTCGGGACTAGCGGGGGGGCCGGGGGAGACCCAGTACTTC. It yields the protein CASSSGLAGGPGETQYF. The chain is built from TRBV7-2 and TRBJ2-5; 16 bases match TRBD2. The germline V gene encodes CDR1 SGHTA and CDR2 FQGNSA. The CDR3 runs to 17 residues. The V gene end was trimmed by 4 bases and the J gene end by 5 bases; junction bases not matched to a gene: 7.

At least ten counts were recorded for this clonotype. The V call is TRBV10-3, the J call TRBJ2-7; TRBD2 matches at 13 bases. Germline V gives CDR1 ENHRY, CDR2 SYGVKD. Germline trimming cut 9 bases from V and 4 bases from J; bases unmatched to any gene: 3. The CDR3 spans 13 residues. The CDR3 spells CAIGTSGVYEQYF. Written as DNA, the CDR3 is TGTGCCATTGGGACTAGCGGGGTTTACGAGCAGTACTTC.

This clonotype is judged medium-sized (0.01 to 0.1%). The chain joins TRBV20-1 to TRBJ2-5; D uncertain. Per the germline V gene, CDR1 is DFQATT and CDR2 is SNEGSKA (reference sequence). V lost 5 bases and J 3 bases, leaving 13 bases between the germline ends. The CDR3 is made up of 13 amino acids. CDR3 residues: CSAGPSRKETQYF. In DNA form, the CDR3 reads TGCAGTGCTGGCCCGAGCAGAAAAGAGACCCAGTACTTC.

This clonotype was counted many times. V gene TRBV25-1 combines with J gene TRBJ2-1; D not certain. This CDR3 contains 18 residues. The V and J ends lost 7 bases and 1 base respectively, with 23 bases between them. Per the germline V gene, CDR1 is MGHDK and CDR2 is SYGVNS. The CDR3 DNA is TGTGCCAGCACCCCCCCTGGGAACAGAAAACATTCCTACAATGAGCAGTTCTTC. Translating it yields CASTPPGNRKHSYNEQFF.

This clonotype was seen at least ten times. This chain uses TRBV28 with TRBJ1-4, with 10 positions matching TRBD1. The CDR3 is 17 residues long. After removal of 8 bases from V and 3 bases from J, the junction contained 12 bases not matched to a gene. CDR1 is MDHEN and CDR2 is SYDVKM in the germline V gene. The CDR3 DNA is TGTGCCAGCCGGGACAGGGGTAGGGTCAGCGCTAATGAAAAACTGTTTTTT. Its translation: CASRDRGRVSANEKLFF.

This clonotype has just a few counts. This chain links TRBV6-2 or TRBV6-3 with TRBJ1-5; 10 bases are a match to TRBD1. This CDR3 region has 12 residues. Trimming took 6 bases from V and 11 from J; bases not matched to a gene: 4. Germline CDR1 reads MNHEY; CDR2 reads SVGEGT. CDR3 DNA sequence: TGTGCCAGCAGGGCAGGACAGGGGGCCCAGCATTTT. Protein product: CASRAGQGAQHF.

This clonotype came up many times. The CDR3 reads CASSVGDRGDYGYTF. CDR3 DNA sequence: TGTGCCAGCAGCGTAGGGGACAGGGGTGACTATGGCTACACCTTC. The chain recombines TRBV9 with TRBJ1-2, with 10 bases lining up with TRBD1. There are 15 residues in the CDR3. V trimming: 0 bases; J trimming: 3 bases; junction bases outside the gene matches: 2. Germline V gives CDR1 SGDLS, CDR2 YYNGEE. Full variable domain (rest looked up from reference TRBV9 and TRBJ1-2): DSGVTQTPKHLITATGQRVTLRCSPRSGDLSVYWYQQSLDQGLQFLIQYYNGEERAKGNILERFSAQQFPDLHSELNLSSLELGDSALYFCASSVGDRGDYGYTFGSGTRLTVV.

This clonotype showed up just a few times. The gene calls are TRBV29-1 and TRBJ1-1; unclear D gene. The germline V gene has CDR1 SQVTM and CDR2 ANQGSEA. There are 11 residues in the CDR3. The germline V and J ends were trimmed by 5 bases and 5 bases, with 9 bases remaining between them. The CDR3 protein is CSVRSSTEAFF. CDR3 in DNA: TGCAGCGTTCGGTCTAGTACTGAAGCTTTCTTT.

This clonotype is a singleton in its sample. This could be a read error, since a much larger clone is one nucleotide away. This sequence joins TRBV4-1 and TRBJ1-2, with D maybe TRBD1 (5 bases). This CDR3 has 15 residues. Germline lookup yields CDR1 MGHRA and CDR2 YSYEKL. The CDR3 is CARSQERTWDYGYTF. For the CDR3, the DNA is TGCGCCAGAAGCCAAGAGAGGACATGGGACTATGGCTACACCTTC.

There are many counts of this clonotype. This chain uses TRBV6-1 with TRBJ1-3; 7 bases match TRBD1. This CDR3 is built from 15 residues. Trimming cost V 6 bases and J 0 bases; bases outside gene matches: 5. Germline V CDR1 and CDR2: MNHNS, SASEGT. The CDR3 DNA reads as TGTGCCAGCAGGGACAGGATTCCCTCTGGAAACACCATATATTTT. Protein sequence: CASRDRIPSGNTIYF.